This T cell receptor (beta chain) is drawn from a study of response to subunit inactivated influenza vaccine listed by TCRdb under 2018. For context, the study as a whole: The study used deep quantitative T cell receptor repertoire profiling to track responses to a trivalent subunit inactivated influenza vaccine.

What the authors observed across the whole study: The authors proposed that each seasonal influenza vaccination may bring in only a limited number of new T cells.

There are a few counts of this clonotype. Its antigen remains unidentified. The record has no base qualities; no much larger clone is one base away. Libraries were made using RT-PCR. The instrument was an Illumina HiSeq 2500. Clones were called with MiXCR by TCRdb after fastp trimmed the public reads at Q25, and only in-frame beta chains were retained. Each entry merges the rows of one CDR3 protein and shows their most common DNA and genes. The sample records 300,000 to 350,000 distinct CDR3 sequences, 21% of which are singletons. About a tenth of the sample belongs to the ten largest clones. Sequencing used PBMCs from blood, obtained about 20 months after vaccination. The clonotype was recovered from a man aged 50 to 69 who received an inactivated influenza vaccine. Donor details come from another sample of the same person, matched by shared clones.

Here the CDR3 is given as CSVVEGGQPQHF. The sequenced DNA is TGCAGCGTTGTGGAGGGTGGTCAGCCCCAGCATTTT. The chain is assembled from TRBV29-1 and TRBJ1-5; the D gene lacks a confident call. The germline V gene sets CDR1 to SQVTM and CDR2 to ANQGSEA. The CDR3 contains 12 residues, cysteine and phenylalanine counted. Of the read, only the CDR3 DNA is kept; its 36 bases are in frame from base 1. The germline ends are 10 bases apart after V is trimmed by 4 bases and J by 6 bases.